This T cell receptor (beta chain) was identified during a study of shared clonotypes between healthy human individuals. From germline, CDR1 is SGHDN and CDR2 FVKESK. The CDR3 is 11 residues long. A remark on this clone: A read error may account for a junction end that differs from germline.

Study processing details: Owing to the provision of junction-only sequences devoid of quality scores by immunoSEQ, filtering differed. This table comes from immunoSEQ multiplex PCR, and its TCRdb copy is limited to in-frame clones, with some not included. That table supplies the V and J calls and clone size; D and trimming were determined from the DNA. The data hold about 1.1 million clones, with around 77% observed a single time. The chain joins TRBV14 to TRBJ1-2; no clear D gene. This clonotype originated in a young man in good health. Some clones in this sample may be carry-over from other donors' samples. Sequencing was performed on memory CD4+ T cells from PBMCs. Subset in this sample: CD45RA-negative fraction. DNA for the CDR3: TGTGCCAGCAGCCAAGATCTAACACCCTTCTTC. It encodes CASSQDLTPFF.